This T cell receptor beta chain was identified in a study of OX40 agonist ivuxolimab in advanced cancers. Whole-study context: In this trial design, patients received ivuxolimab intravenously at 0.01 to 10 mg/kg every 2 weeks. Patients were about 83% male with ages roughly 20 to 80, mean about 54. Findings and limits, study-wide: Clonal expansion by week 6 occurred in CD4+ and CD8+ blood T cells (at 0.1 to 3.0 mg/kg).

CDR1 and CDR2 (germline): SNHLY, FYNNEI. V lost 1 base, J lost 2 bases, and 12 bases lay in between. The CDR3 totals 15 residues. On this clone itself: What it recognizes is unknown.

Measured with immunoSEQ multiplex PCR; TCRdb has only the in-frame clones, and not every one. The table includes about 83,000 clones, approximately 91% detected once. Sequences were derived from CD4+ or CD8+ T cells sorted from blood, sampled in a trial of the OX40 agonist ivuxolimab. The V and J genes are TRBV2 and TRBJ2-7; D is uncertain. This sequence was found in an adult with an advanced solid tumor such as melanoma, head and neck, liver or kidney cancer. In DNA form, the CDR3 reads TGTGCCAGCAGTGAAGGGCCAGCCGTGACCTACGAGCAGTACTTC. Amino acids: CASSEGPAVTYEQYF.